A selection of T cell receptor beta chains follows, all from one sample in a study of T cells in Graves' hyperthyroidism and ophthalmopathy. MiXCR was run by TCRdb on the multiplex PCR reads, yielding one entry per CDR3 protein. The sample holds 300,000 to 450,000 distinct CDR3 sequences, about a sixth seen once. Sequenced input: blood. The receptors derive from a middle-aged woman with Graves' ophthalmopathy. Each CDR3 is given with its conserved first and last residue. D genes are given only for firm matches. Expanded clones get a size class; other rows say once, few or many, or leave the size out.

-	TRBV7-8	many	TRBJ1-1	CASSLVDSTEAFF	TGTGCCAGCAGCTTAGTAGACAGCACTGAAGCTTTCTTT
TRBD2	TRBV5-1	many	TRBJ2-2	CASSLVGSGSIFAGELFF	TGCGCCAGCAGCTTGGTAGGCAGCGGGAGTATCTTCGCCGGGGAGCTGTTTTTT
-	TRBV12-3/TRBV12-4	many	TRBJ2-7	CASSAKYEQYF	TGTGCCAGCAGTGCCAAGTACGAGCAGTACTTC
-	TRBV20-1	many	TRBJ1-2	CSSTGTDYGYTF	TGCAGTTCGACCGGGACGGACTATGGCTACACCTTC
TRBD1	TRBV14	many	TRBJ2-4	CASSRDRKDRDIQYF	TGTGCCAGCAGCCGGGACAGAAAGGATAGGGACATTCAGTACTTC
-	TRBV11-2	-	TRBJ2-1	CASSSVGGLGLLNEQFF	TGTGCCAGCAGCTCCGTCGGGGGTCTAGGTCTCCTCAATGAGCAGTTCTTC
TRBD1	TRBV7-6	-	TRBJ1-5	CASSLGTGGLRNSNQPQHF	TGTGCCAGCAGCTTAGGGACAGGGGGTCTAAGGAACAGCAATCAGCCCCAGCATTTT
-	TRBV7-2	few	TRBJ2-7	CASRPAEGLSYEQCF	TGTGCCAGCAGACCCGCGGAAGGCCTCTCCTACGAGCAGTGCTTC
TRBD1	TRBV6-1	many	TRBJ2-7	CASTTTGGYEQYF	TGTGCCAGCACTACGACAGGGGGTTACGAGCAGTACTTC
-	TRBV5-1	many	TRBJ2-7	CASSFGGGAEQYF	TGCGCCAGCAGCTTTGGTGGTGGGGCCGAGCAGTACTTC
-	TRBV5-1	many	TRBJ2-4	CASSTAQGGKNIQYF	TGCGCCAGCAGCACCGCCCAGGGGGGCAAAAACATTCAGTACTTC
-	TRBV6-1	-	TRBJ2-2	CASNNRASNTGELFF	TGTGCCAGCAACAACAGGGCTTCGAACACCGGGGAGCTGTTTTTT
-	TRBV11-2	many	TRBJ2-2	CASSFRAGELFF	TGTGCCAGCAGTTTTCGGGCCGGGGAGCTGTTTTTT
-	TRBV19	many	TRBJ2-2	CASSTAVGELFF	TGTGCCAGTAGTACCGCGGTCGGGGAGCTGTTTTTT
TRBD1	TRBV10-3	many	TRBJ2-2	CAISVPGGAERETGELFF	TGTGCCATCAGTGTCCCAGGGGGCGCCGAGAGAGAGACCGGGGAGCTGTTTTTT
-	TRBV12-5	many	TRBJ2-1	CASGLVWDPYNEQFF	TGTGCTAGTGGTTTGGTTTGGGACCCCTACAATGAGCAGTTCTTC
-	TRBV30	many	TRBJ1-3	CAWSVLMDTIYF	TGTGCCTGGAGTGTACTTATGGACACCATATATTTT
-	TRBV12-3/TRBV12-4	many	TRBJ2-7	CASSFRGPPYEQYF	TGTGCCAGCAGTTTCAGGGGTCCCCCCTACGAGCAGTACTTC
TRBD1	TRBV5-1	many	TRBJ2-2	CATRTGGNTGELFF	TGCGCCACCCGGACAGGGGGAAACACCGGGGAGCTGTTTTTT
-	TRBV29-1	-	TRBJ2-7	CSVESQEAEQYF	TGCAGCGTTGAAAGCCAAGAGGCCGAGCAGTACTTC
-	TRBV6-1	many	TRBJ1-2	CASRLSSERYGYTF	TGTGCCAGCAGGCTAAGCAGTGAAAGATATGGCTACACCTTC
TRBD2	TRBV20-1	many	TRBJ2-2	CSAGRPGLAGSGELFF	TGCAGTGCCGGTAGACCGGGACTAGCTGGTTCCGGGGAGCTGTTTTTT
TRBD1	TRBV4-1	many	TRBJ1-1	CASSQESRGHTEAFF	TGCGCCAGCAGCCAAGAATCTAGGGGGCACACTGAAGCTTTCTTT
TRBD2	TRBV11-3	few	TRBJ2-5	CASSPKRGGTETQYF	TGTGCCAGCAGCCCGAAGCGGGGGGGCACGGAGACCCAGTACTTC
-	TRBV19	-	TRBJ1-5	CASSIAVWRGGNQPQHF	TGTGCCAGTAGTATTGCGGTTTGGAGGGGAGGCAATCAGCCCCAGCATTTT
-	TRBV3-1	-	TRBJ2-7	CASSQGGTPYEQYF	TGTGCCAGCAGCCAGGGGGGCACCCCCTACGAGCAGTACTTC
-	TRBV28	many	TRBJ2-7	CASRLRGIYKSYEQYF	TGTGCCAGCAGACTACGGGGTATATATAAGTCCTACGAGCAGTACTTC
TRBD1	TRBV20-1	many	TRBJ2-7	CSAAGTGYEQYF	TGCAGTGCCGCAGGGACAGGGTACGAGCAGTACTTC
-	TRBV7-9	few	TRBJ1-3	CASSPGKTGNTIYF	TGTGCCAGCAGCCCCGGGAAGACTGGAAACACCATATATTTT
-	TRBV19	many	TRBJ2-5	CASSGVGNQETQYF	TGTGCCAGTAGTGGAGTAGGAAACCAAGAGACCCAGTACTTC
TRBD2	TRBV7-2	-	TRBJ2-7	CASGLAPSGLYEQYF	TGTGCCAGCGGCTTAGCTCCTAGCGGACTATACGAGCAGTACTTC
-	TRBV12-3/TRBV12-4	-	TRBJ1-2	CASMIGQNYGYTF	TGTGCCAGCATGATCGGACAGAACTATGGCTACACCTTC
-	TRBV28	-	TRBJ1-5	CASSFQASGNQPQHF	TGTGCCAGCAGTTTCCAGGCATCGGGCAATCAGCCCCAGCATTTT
-	TRBV12-3/TRBV12-4	many	TRBJ1-5	CASSPDSQPQHF	TGTGCCAGCAGCCCCGACAGTCAGCCCCAGCATTTT
TRBD1	TRBV6-2/TRBV6-3	many	TRBJ2-2	CASRPAGTGVTLNTGELFF	TGTGCCAGCAGACCAGCCGGGACAGGGGTAACCCTGAACACCGGGGAGCTGTTTTTT
-	TRBV12-3/TRBV12-4	many	TRBJ1-5	CASSLAGRSQPQHF	TGTGCCAGCAGTTTAGCGGGGAGGTCACAGCCCCAGCATTTT
-	TRBV4-1	many	TRBJ2-2	CASSLIPSATNTGELFF	TGCGCCAGCAGCCTAATCCCTTCGGCGACGAACACCGGGGAGCTGTTTTTT
-	TRBV15	many	TRBJ1-1	CATSRDGGITEAFF	TGTGCCACCAGCAGAGATGGAGGCATCACTGAAGCTTTCTTT
TRBD1	TRBV6-6	many	TRBJ1-5	CASRQTGARGNQPQHF	TGTGCCAGCAGACAGACAGGGGCGAGGGGCAATCAGCCCCAGCATTTT
-	TRBV19	many	TRBJ2-5	CASSSRRDSLQGTRYF	TGTGCCAGTAGTTCCCGGCGGGACTCCCTACAAGGGACCCGGTACTTC
-	TRBV12-3/TRBV12-4	many	TRBJ2-2	CASSLKGAGELFF	TGTGCCAGCAGTTTAAAAGGGGCCGGGGAGCTGTTTTTT
TRBD1	TRBV28	many	TRBJ2-7	CASSLHRGTDEQYF	TGTGCCAGCAGTTTGCACAGGGGAACGGACGAGCAGTACTTC
TRBD1	TRBV28	many	TRBJ1-5	CASSNKPGQGRSNQPQHF	TGTGCCAGCAGTAATAAGCCGGGACAGGGGAGGAGCAATCAGCCCCAGCATTTT
-	TRBV20-1	many	TRBJ1-1	CSARVKEQPLNTEAFF	TGCAGTGCTAGAGTTAAGGAGCAGCCACTTAACACTGAAGCTTTCTTT
-	TRBV7-3	-	TRBJ2-5	CASSKGHGRETQYF	TGTGCCAGCAGCAAAGGTCACGGCAGGGAGACCCAGTACTTC
-	TRBV18	-	TRBJ1-2	CASSPRTVSSGYTF	TGTGCCAGCTCACCGAGGACAGTATCTTCCGGCTACACCTTC
TRBD1	TRBV6-5	once	TRBJ1-1	CASSYGTGANTEAFF	TGTGCCAGCAGTTACGGGACAGGGGCGAACACTGAAGCTTTCTTT
-	TRBV12-3/TRBV12-4	many	TRBJ2-7	CASSFEARSYEQYF	TGTGCCAGCAGTTTTGAGGCCCGCTCCTACGAGCAGTACTTC
-	TRBV25-1	-	TRBJ2-7	CASSDGTYLTYEQYF	TGTGCCAGCAGCGACGGGACCTATTTGACCTACGAGCAGTACTTC
-	TRBV30	once	TRBJ2-5	CAGKGAGKDGQYF	TGTGCCGGCAAAGGGGCGGGGAAAGACGGCCAGTACTTC